Below, 4 T cell receptor beta chains from the same sample are listed, as sequenced in a study of T cell responses to AZD1222 COVID-19 vaccine. TCRdb's table, derived via immunoSEQ multiplex PCR, lists solely in-frame clones and lacks some. The sample has approximately 180,000 clones, roughly 87% seen once; the top ten hold about 3%. The sample consisted of peripheral blood, taken on day 0 of AZD1222 vaccination. Receptors were obtained from an adult in good health.

This chain connects TRBV30 to TRBJ1-2; 7 bases line up with TRBD1. The germline CDR1 and CDR2 sequences are GTSNPN and SVGIG (reference sequence). The CDR3 has 13 amino acids. Trimming at V came to 2 bases and at J to 6 bases, leaving 6 bases not matched to a gene. CDR3 nucleotides: TGTGCCTGGAGTCCTGACAGGGAGGATGGCTACACCTTC. Protein: CAWSPDREDGYTF.

This clone was counted a single time. The chain carries TRBV28 and TRBJ2-3; D might be TRBD1 (6 bases). In germline, CDR1 is MDHEN, CDR2 SYDVKM. CDR3 size: 16 residues. V was trimmed by 5 bases and J by 0 bases, leaving 15 bases between them. CDR3 in DNA: TGTGCCAGCAGTCCCGCCGGGACAACTAGCACAGATACGCAGTATTTT. It encodes CASSPAGTTSTDTQYF.

The chain carries TRBV16 and TRBJ2-7; D not resolved. CDR1 is KGHSY, CDR2 FQNENV, per germline. The CDR3 length is 14 residues. V gave up 4 bases and J gave up 1 base, with 11 bases separating them. Here the CDR3 DNA reads TGTGCCAGCAGCCCCTGGTTAACGTCCTACGAGCAGTACTTC. Translated, it gives CASSPWLTSYEQYF.

This clone has just one count. CDR3 sequence (DNA): TGCGCCAGCAGTGAGTCGTTCCGCGCCCATTTCGAGCAGTACTTC. It encodes CASSESFRAHFEQYF. The genes are TRBV10-2 and TRBJ2-7; no clear D. The ends were cut back, 0 bases at V and 6 bases at J, with 15 bases in the middle. Germline lookup yields CDR1 WSHSY and CDR2 SAAADI. This CDR3 spans 15 amino acids.